The clone carrying this TCR beta chain was counted only a few times. V was pared by 5 bases and J by 4 bases, with 7 bases of the junction left unmatched. This CDR3 region has 15 residues. CDR1 is MNHEY, CDR2 SVGAGI, per germline. TCRdb itself ran the RT-PCR reads through MiXCR, one entry per CDR3 protein. The top ten clones hold roughly 4% of a sample with about 700,000 distinct CDR3 sequences, 13% to 15% of them seen once. This chain uses TRBV6-5 with TRBJ1-4, with 7 bases identical to TRBD1. Sequences were obtained from memory CD4+ T cells from blood. This TCR derives from a female donor in good health, serving as a healthy control. CDR3 DNA: TGTGCCAGCAGTCGGCGACAGGGTTATAATGAAAAACTGTTTTTT. Translated, it gives CASSRRQGYNEKLFF.